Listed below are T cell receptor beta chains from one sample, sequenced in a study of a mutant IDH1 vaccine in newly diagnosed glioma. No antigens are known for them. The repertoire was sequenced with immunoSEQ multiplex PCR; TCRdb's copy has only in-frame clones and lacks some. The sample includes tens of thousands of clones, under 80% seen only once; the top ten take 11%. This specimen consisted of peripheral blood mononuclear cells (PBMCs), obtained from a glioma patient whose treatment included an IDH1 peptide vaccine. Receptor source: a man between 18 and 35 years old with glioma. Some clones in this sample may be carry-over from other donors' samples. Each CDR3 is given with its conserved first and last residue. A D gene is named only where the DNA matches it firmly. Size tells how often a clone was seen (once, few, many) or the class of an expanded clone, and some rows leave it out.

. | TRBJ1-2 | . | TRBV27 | TGTGCCAGCACCCTCCCCAAAGTGCGGCTCCCATATGGCTACACCTTC | CASTLPKVRLPYGYTF
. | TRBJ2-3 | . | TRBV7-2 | TGTGCCAGCAGCTTAGGCCCAGGCGGACTGAGCACAGATACGCAGTATTTT | CASSLGPGGLSTDTQYF
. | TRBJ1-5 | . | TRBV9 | TGTGCCAGCAGCAGAGACCCAGGGGGCAATCAGCCCCAGCATTTT | CASSRDPGGNQPQHF
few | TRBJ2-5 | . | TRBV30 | TGTGCCTGGAGTGCTACAGGGAAAGGGGAGACCCAGTACTTC | CAWSATGKGETQYF
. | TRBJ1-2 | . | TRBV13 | TGTGCCAGCAGCTCACGATCCGGACCTAACTATGGCTACACCTTC | CASSSRSGPNYGYTF
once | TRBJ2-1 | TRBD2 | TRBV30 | TGTGCCTGGAGTGCACTAGCGGGAGCGGCCAATGAGCAGTTCTTC | CAWSALAGAANEQFF
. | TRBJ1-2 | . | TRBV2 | TGTGCCAGCAGCGATCTACGACGTGTACAGGCGGCGGATGGCTACACCTTC | CASSDLRRVQAADGYTF
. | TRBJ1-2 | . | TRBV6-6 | TGTGCCAGCAGTTACACGCCCCTGACAATCGATGGCTACACCTTC | CASSYTPLTIDGYTF
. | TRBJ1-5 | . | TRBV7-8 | TGTGCCAGCACCTTGGGACTCCATAGCAATCAGCCCCAGCATTTT | CASTLGLHSNQPQHF
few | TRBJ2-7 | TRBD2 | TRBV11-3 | TGTGCCAGCAGCTTAGCCGGGGGGGCCTACGAGCAGTACTTC | CASSLAGGAYEQYF
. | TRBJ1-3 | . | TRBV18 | TGTGCCAGCTCACCAAGGGTGGGGACTGGAAACACCATATATTTT | CASSPRVGTGNTIYF
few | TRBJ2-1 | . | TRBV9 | TGTGCCAGCAGCCGACATTGGAACGACAATGAGCAGTTCTTC | CASSRHWNDNEQFF
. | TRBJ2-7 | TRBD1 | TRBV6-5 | TGTGCCAGCAGTTACTCGAACAGGGGTTTGTACGAGCAGTACTTC | CASSYSNRGLYEQYF
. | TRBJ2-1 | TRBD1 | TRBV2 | TGTGCCAGCAGCTACGACAGGGGGAACTACAATGAGCAGTTCTTC | CASSYDRGNYNEQFF
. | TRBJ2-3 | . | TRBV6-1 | TGTGCCAGCCCTCCGGGGAGGACCACAGATACGCAGTATTTT | CASPPGRTTDTQYF
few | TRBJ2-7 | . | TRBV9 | TGTGCCAGCAGCGGGAGGGATACAGGGGACCCCTACGAGCAGTACTTC | CASSGRDTGDPYEQYF
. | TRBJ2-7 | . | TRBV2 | TGTGCCAGCAGGGAAGGCAGGGACCACGAGCAGTACTTC | CASREGRDHEQYF
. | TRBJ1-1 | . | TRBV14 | TGTGCCAGCAGCCAATTCCACAGGGTTAAGGACACTGAAGCTTTCTTT | CASSQFHRVKDTEAFF
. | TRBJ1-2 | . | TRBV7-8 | TGTGCCAGCAGCTTAGAGCTCCCTAACTATGGCTACACCTTC | CASSLELPNYGYTF
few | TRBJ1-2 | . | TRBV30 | TGTGCCTGGAGTGTAATACAGTGGCAGGGTGGCTACACCTTC | CAWSVIQWQGGYTF
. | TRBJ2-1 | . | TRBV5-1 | TGCGCCAGCAGGTTAAACAGGGAAAATGAGCAGTTCTTC | CASRLNRENEQFF
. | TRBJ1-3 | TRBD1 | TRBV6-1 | TGTGCCGGAGTAGAGGACAGGCCTGGAAACACCATATATTTT | CAGVEDRPGNTIYF